Below are 26 T cell receptor beta chains sequenced from a single sample in a study of blood T cell repertoires in COVID-19. Clones were sequenced by immunoSEQ multiplex PCR, and TCRdb holds only the in-frame ones, with some missing. Of 350,000 to 450,000 clones in the sample, 80% to 95% were seen once. Material for sequencing was PBMCs or T cells enriched from blood (not recorded which). The receptors shown here come from a middle-aged woman who had been exposed to COVID-19.

This chain links TRBV3-1 (or the pseudogene TRBV3-2) with TRBJ2-5; 11 bases agree with TRBD2. V trimming: 4 bases; J trimming: 1 base; junction bases outside the gene matches: 14. The CDR3 spans 19 residues. Per the germline V gene, CDR1 is LGHDT and CDR2 is YNNKEL (reference sequence). For the CDR3, the DNA is TGTGCCAGCAGCCGGACTCGTAGCGGGAGGGGAAGGCTCCAAGAGACCCAGTACTTC. Encoded protein: CASSRTRSGRGRLQETQYF.

The chain joins TRBV7-2 to TRBJ2-3; 7 positions match TRBD1. CDR3 length equals 15 residues. J was trimmed by 5 bases and V by 6 bases; bases with no gene match: 11. Germline CDR1 SGHTA, CDR2 FQGNSA. The CDR3 is CASRLKTGFIDTQYF. The CDR3 nucleotides are TGTGCCAGCAGACTCAAGACAGGGTTTATAGATACGCAGTATTTT.

The V call is TRBV19, the J call TRBJ1-2, with D possibly being TRBD1 (6 bases). The germline V and J ends were trimmed by 2 bases and 8 bases, with 15 bases remaining between them. This CDR3 contains 14 residues. From germline, CDR1 is LNHDA and CDR2 SQIVND (reference sequence). This chain's CDR3 is CASSITGSLVGYTF. CDR3 DNA sequence: TGTGCCAGTAGTATAACAGGGAGTTTAGTGGGCTACACCTTC.

The chain employs TRBV12-3 or TRBV12-4 and TRBJ1-5; D is unresolved. V was pared by 4 bases and J by 5 bases, with 6 bases between. The CDR3 runs 12 residues. This CDR3 is CASSYGDQPQHF. The CDR3 DNA sequence: TGTGCCAGCAGTTACGGGGATCAGCCCCAGCATTTT.

The chain has TRBV11-1 and TRBJ2-5; TRBD2 is a possible D gene (5 bases). This CDR3 comprises 14 residues. CDR1 is SGHAT, CDR2 FQDESV, per germline (reference sequence). V was cut by 2 bases and J by 1 base, with 8 bases left in between. The CDR3 DNA reads TGTGCCAGCAGCTTACAGCGGTTCCAAGAGACCCAGTACTTC. Protein sequence: CASSLQRFQETQYF.

The chain links TRBV9 to TRBJ2-1; TRBD2 matches 13 bases. Germline V gene sequence: CDR1 SGDLS, CDR2 YYNGEE. The CDR3 extends over 15 amino acids. V shed 1 base, J shed 8 bases, and the junction held 3 bases outside the gene matches. The CDR3 loop is CASSVTSGGAYEQFF. The CDR3 DNA sequence: TGTGCCAGCAGCGTAACTAGCGGGGGGGCCTATGAGCAGTTCTTC. Together with reference TRBV9 and TRBJ2-1, the CDR3 gives the full variable domain: DSGVTQTPKHLITATGQRVTLRCSPRSGDLSVYWYQQSLDQGLQFLIQYYNGEERAKGNILERFSAQQFPDLHSELNLSSLELGDSALYFCASSVTSGGAYEQFFGPGTRLTVL.

This chain uses TRBV6-5 with TRBJ2-7; the match to TRBD2 covers 7 bases. The junction had 15 bases not matched to a gene; V was cut back by 9 bases and J by 4 bases. The CDR3 runs to 15 residues. CDR1 is MNHEY and CDR2 is SVGAGI in the germline V gene. The CDR3 region has the DNA TGTGCCAGTCGAATTCAGGGAGGGGCGAGGTACGAGCAGTACTTC. Translated: CASRIQGGARYEQYF.

The chain couples TRBV18 to TRBJ1-2; 8 positions agree with TRBD1. The CDR3 extends over 17 amino acids. J was trimmed by 2 bases and V by 3 bases; bases with no gene match: 11. CDR1 and CDR2 from the germline V gene are KGHSH and LQKENI. CDR3: CASSPSRDRFPNYGYTF. The DNA of the CDR3 is TGTGCCAGCTCACCGTCCCGGGACAGGTTCCCGAACTATGGCTACACCTTC.

The CDR3 reads CASRPAGSIYGYTF. The DNA of the CDR3 is TGTGCCAGCAGACCGGCGGGGAGTATCTATGGCTACACCTTC. The chain joins TRBV7-2 to TRBJ1-2; D gene unclear. CDR1 is SGHTA, CDR2 FQGNSA, per germline. V shed 6 bases and J shed 4 bases, with 15 bases lying between them. The CDR3 spans 14 residues.

The V gene is TRBV5-1, the J gene TRBJ2-4; 8 nucleotides match TRBD1. Germline values: CDR1 SGHRS, CDR2 YFSETQ. Unmatched junction bases numbered 12, after V lost 1 base and J lost 0 bases. The CDR3 consists of 19 residues. CDR3 coding DNA: TGCGCCAGCAGCTTGACCCTTCCAGGACAGGGATTAGCCAAAAACATTCAGTACTTC. This encodes CASSLTLPGQGLAKNIQYF.

The chain links TRBV6-2 or TRBV6-3 to TRBJ2-1, with 11 nucleotides matching TRBD2. CDR1 and CDR2 from the germline V gene are MNHEY and SVGEGT. The CDR3 runs 20 residues. V shed 6 bases and J 6 bases; nucleotides not matched to a gene: 22. CDR3 sequence reads: CASSPYGGVSGRASSNEQFF. As DNA, the CDR3 is TGTGCCAGCAGCCCCTACGGAGGGGTTAGCGGGAGGGCGTCAAGCAATGAGCAGTTCTTC.

The chain uses TRBV12-3 or TRBV12-4 and TRBJ1-1; tentative D call: TRBD1 (5 bases). The V end was cut by 7 bases, the J end by 8 bases, with 14 bases between. The CDR3 contains 12 residues. DNA for the CDR3: TGTGCCAGCATCAAACAGGATTTGGAAGCTTTCTTT. This translates into CASIKQDLEAFF.

The CDR3 DNA reads TGTGCCAGCAGCCCCCGGGGATCTAATGAAAAACTGTTTTTT. This codes for CASSPRGSNEKLFF. J is TRBJ1-4 and V is TRBV11-3, with no clear D. In germline, CDR1 is SGHNT, CDR2 YENEEA. The CDR3 has 14 residues. V lost 5 bases, J lost 3 bases, and 10 bases lay in between.

The V and J genes are TRBV23-1 and TRBJ1-1; D gene unclear. TRBV23-1 is labeled an ORF, and its function is uncertain. The CDR3 runs 13 residues. V shed 2 bases and J shed 3 bases, with 7 bases lying between them. DNA of the CDR3: TGCGCCAGCAGTCAAGAAGCTTACACTGAAGCTTTCTTT. This codes for CASSQEAYTEAFF.

This rearrangement joins TRBV6-5 to TRBJ1-1, with TRBD1 matching over 7 bases. The CDR3 is 13 residues long. J gave up 5 bases and V 6 bases, and 6 bases lay outside the gene matches. CDR1 is MNHEY, CDR2 SVGAGI, per germline. The CDR3: CASRLTGETEAFF. The CDR3 region has the DNA TGTGCCAGCAGGCTAACAGGGGAAACTGAAGCTTTCTTT.

The chain has TRBV7-2 and TRBJ2-2; a possible D gene is TRBD1 (5 bases). CDR1 SGHTA and CDR2 FQGNSA come from the germline V gene. Trimming took 1 base from V and 0 from J, leaving 6 bases between them. The CDR3 is 15 amino acids. CDR3 sequence: CASSLVGANTGELFF. DNA of the CDR3: TGTGCCAGCAGCTTAGTAGGGGCGAACACCGGGGAGCTGTTTTTT. Full variable domain (rest looked up from reference TRBV7-2 and TRBJ2-2): GAGVSQSPSNKVTEKGKDVELRCDPISGHTALYWYRQSLGQGLEFLIYFQGNSAPDKSGLPSDRFSAERTGGSVSTLTIQRTQQEDSAVYLCASSLVGANTGELFFGEGSRLTVL.

V usage is TRBV18 and J usage is TRBJ2-2; 7 nucleotides agree with TRBD1. The trim removed 4 bases at V and 1 base at J, leaving 0 bases unmatched. Germline V gives CDR1 KGHSH, CDR2 LQKENI. The CDR3 consists of 14 residues. The CDR3 region is CASSRDRNTGELFF. In DNA, the CDR3 is TGTGCCAGCTCACGGGACAGGAACACCGGGGAGCTGTTTTTT.

The rearrangement links TRBV27 to TRBJ1-5; TRBD1 is a possible D gene (5 bases). The CDR3 is 13 amino acids. CDR1 MNHEY and CDR2 SMNVEV come from the germline V gene (reference sequence). V gave up 2 bases and J gave up 6 bases, with 8 bases separating them. CDR3 nucleotide sequence: TGTGCCAGCAGTTTAACAAGGGGTCAGCCCCAGCATTTT. It yields the protein CASSLTRGQPQHF.

This chain joins TRBV4-3 and TRBJ1-5, with unresolved D. The V gene's germline CDR1 is LGHNA and CDR2 YSLEER. V dropped 0 bases and J dropped 5 bases, with 11 bases sitting between them. This CDR3 is 15 amino acids long. The CDR3 spells CASSQDVEGYQPQHF. In DNA form, the CDR3 reads TGCGCCAGCAGCCAAGATGTGGAGGGTTATCAGCCCCAGCATTTT.

This sequence joins TRBV27 and TRBJ1-2; TRBD1 matches 10 bases. Germline-derived CDR1 and CDR2 are MNHEY and SMNVEV (reference sequence). The CDR3 length is 15 residues. The trim removed 4 bases at V and 3 bases at J, leaving 5 bases unmatched. The CDR3 nucleotides read TGTGCCAGCAGTTCGCCGGGACAGGGGCACTATGGCTACACCTTC. It specifies CASSSPGQGHYGYTF.

The chain joins TRBV30 to TRBJ2-1; tentatively, D is TRBD2 (6 bases). The V end lost 0 bases, the J end lost 3 bases, and 12 bases lay between the germline ends. Germline CDR1 and CDR2: GTSNPN and SVGIG (reference sequence). The CDR3 length is 15 residues. The CDR3 nucleotides are TGTGCCTGGAGTGTATTGGCGGGAAACTACAATGAGCAGTTCTTC. Translating gives CAWSVLAGNYNEQFF.

The chain links TRBV2 to TRBJ2-1; D might be TRBD1 (6 bases). This CDR3 is built from 13 residues. Germline CDR1 is SNHLY and CDR2 is FYNNEI. The germline V and J ends were trimmed by 7 bases and 6 bases, with 13 bases remaining between them. The CDR3 sequence: CASNYRVSNEQFF. The CDR3 region has the DNA TGTGCCAGCAACTACAGGGTTAGCAATGAGCAGTTCTTC. The variable domain in full, completed from reference TRBV2 and TRBJ2-1, reads EPEVTQTPSHQVTQMGQEVILRCVPISNHLYFYWYRQILGQKVEFLVSFYNNEISEKSEIFDDQFSVERPDGSNFTLKIRSTKLEDSAMYFCASNYRVSNEQFFGPGTRLTVL.

This chain uses TRBV6-4 with TRBJ1-2; 7 positions agree with TRBD1. Germline V gene data show CDR1 as MRHNA and CDR2 as SNTAGT. The CDR3 has 16 residues. The trim removed 5 bases at V and 0 bases at J, leaving 9 bases unmatched. CDR3 nucleotide sequence: TGTGCCAGCAGTCCCTTTGGGGACAGCTCTAACTATGGCTACACCTTC. Encoded protein: CASSPFGDSSNYGYTF.

V and J are TRBV30 and TRBJ1-4; 9 positions match TRBD1. Germline loops: CDR1 GTSNPN, CDR2 SVGIG (reference sequence). V gave up 2 bases and J gave up 0 bases; unmatched junction bases: 4. The CDR3 runs to 16 residues. The CDR3 is CAWSRDRVATNEKLFF. The CDR3 DNA sequence: TGTGCCTGGAGTAGGGACAGGGTGGCAACTAATGAAAAACTGTTTTTT.

V usage is TRBV19 and J usage is TRBJ1-5; no firm D call. Germline values: CDR1 LNHDA, CDR2 SQIVND (reference sequence). V was shortened by 2 bases and J by 9 bases, with 14 bases between the two germline ends. This CDR3 contains 14 residues. The DNA for the CDR3 is TGTGCCAGTAGTATACGACAAGCCCAAGGGCCCCAGCATTTT. Protein product: CASSIRQAQGPQHF.

This chain links TRBV12-3 or TRBV12-4 with TRBJ1-2; weak D call: TRBD1 (6 bases). The CDR3 sequence is 13 residues long. Between the trimmed V and J ends, which lost 2 bases and 4 bases, there was a span of 8 bases. CDR3 nucleotides: TGTGCCAGCAGTTTAACAGGGACCTATGGCTACACCTTC. This codes for CASSLTGTYGYTF.